These 4 T cell receptor beta chains were sequenced from one sample in a study of beta chain features in type 1 diabetes. Investigators reverse transcribed all isolated RNA, so they sequenced expressed TCRB transcripts. Sequencing used immunoSEQ multiplex PCR; TCRdb keeps in-frame clones, though not all of them. Of hundreds of thousands of clones in the sample, about 29% were seen once. The sequencing input was naive CD4+ T cells from blood. The receptors derive from a man younger than 30 in good health.

The chain uses TRBV2 and TRBJ2-7; D tentatively reads TRBD1 or TRBD2 (5 bases each). Germline values: CDR1 SNHLY, CDR2 FYNNEI. This CDR3 is built from 16 residues. Trimming took 6 bases from V and 0 from J, leaving 18 bases between them. The CDR3 loop is CASSEPGPLSSYEQYF. The CDR3 coding sequence is TGTGCCAGCAGCGAGCCGGGACCGTTGAGCTCCTACGAGCAGTACTTC.

This chain connects TRBV6-6 to TRBJ2-1; TRBD2 matches 8 bases. This CDR3 comprises 12 residues. Trimming cost V 4 bases and J 7 bases; bases outside gene matches: 0. CDR1 and CDR2 (germline): MNHNY, SVGAGI (reference sequence). The CDR3 protein is CASSSSGNEQFF. As DNA, the CDR3 is TGTGCCAGCAGTTCTAGCGGGAATGAGCAGTTCTTC.

The CDR3 DNA reads as TGCGCCAGCAGCCAAGGGTCACAGGCAACTAATGAAAAACTGTTTTTT. Amino acid sequence: CASSQGSQATNEKLFF. This chain connects TRBV4-1 to TRBJ1-4; D may be TRBD1 (5 bases). CDR1 is MGHRA, CDR2 YSYEKL, per germline. V was pared by 1 base and J by 0 bases, with 9 bases between. The CDR3 extends over 16 amino acids.

The gene calls are TRBV29-1 and TRBJ2-5; 11 bases agree with TRBD2. CDR1 and CDR2 from the germline V gene are SQVTM and ANQGSEA. The CDR3 runs to 14 residues. V lost 3 bases and J lost 2; bases outside the gene matches: 2. The CDR3 DNA is TGCAGCGTTGACGGGACTAGCGGACAAGAGACCCAGTACTTC. Translated: CSVDGTSGQETQYF.